This TCR beta chain was profiled in a study of shared clonotypes between healthy human individuals. Looked up from germline, CDR1 is MNHEY and CDR2 is SMNVEV (reference sequence). J gave up 4 bases and V 5 bases, and 5 bases lay outside the gene matches. There are 14 residues in the CDR3. The naive CD8 subset, CD45RO-negative cells positively selected for CCR7, excluded terminally differentiated effector memory CD45RA+ cells. Study outcomes and limitations: Researchers sampled only blood; tissue repertoires likely differ. Naive CD4 clonotypes were shared across a few donors at around 5%. Donor scarcity curtailed the genetic and exposure-history diversity represented herein.

The repertoire was sequenced with immunoSEQ multiplex PCR; TCRdb's copy has only in-frame clones and lacks some. The sample contains about 1.9 million clones, 90% to 95% of which appear only once. Regarding this clone: The antigen is not known. This sample includes further DNA sequences coding for the same CDR3.

Sequences were obtained from naive CD8+ T cells from PBMCs. The sequence derives from a man between 18 and 29 years old in good health. Some clones in this sample may be carry-over from other donors' samples. The chain employs TRBV27 and TRBJ2-1; 7 positions agree with TRBD1. For the CDR3, the DNA is TGTGCCAGCAGTCCGACAGGGCGGTACAATGAGCAGTTCTTC. This codes for CASSPTGRYNEQFF.